The 8 T cell receptor beta chains given below trace back to one sample, sequenced in a study of T cells in Graves' hyperthyroidism and ophthalmopathy. From RNA transcripts, TCR beta CDR3 regions were amplified. The HTBI primer set served for first-round RT-PCR of the TCR CDR3. Using its own MiXCR run on the multiplex PCR reads, TCRdb lists one record per CDR3 protein. The sample lists some 740,000 distinct CDR3 sequences, about 15% occurring once. Sequencing was performed on blood. Receptors were obtained from a woman aged 18-35 years with Graves' hyperthyroidism.

The CDR3 nucleotides read TGTGCCAGCAGCCTACAGGGGGCGGGAGGAAACACCATATATTTT. It is translated as CASSLQGAGGNTIYF. The gene calls are TRBV13 and TRBJ1-3; TRBD1 aligns across 9 bases. Germline V lookup: CDR1 PRHDT, CDR2 FYEKMQ (reference sequence). After removal of 5 bases from V and 4 bases from J, the junction contained 6 bases not matched to a gene. This CDR3 comprises 15 residues.

Notes on this clonotype: At one end, the junction sequence differs from germline, possibly due to a read error. The V call is TRBV20-1, the J call TRBJ2-5; D is unresolved. Looked up from germline, CDR1 is DFQATT and CDR2 is SNEGSKA (reference sequence). The CDR3 length is 14 residues. CDR3 DNA sequence: TGCAGTGCTAGAGATGGCCTAGACCAAGGGACCCAGTACTTC. The encoded protein is CSARDGLDQGTQYF.

In this sample, this clonotype turned up a few times. V gene TRBV2 combines with J gene TRBJ2-7; the match to TRBD2 covers 7 bases. J lost 3 bases, V lost 4 bases, and 6 bases had no gene match. Germline V gene sequence: CDR1 SNHLY, CDR2 FYNNEI. There are 14 residues in the CDR3. This CDR3 reads CASSGGGSGYEQYF. The CDR3 DNA is TGTGCCAGCAGTGGGGGCGGGAGCGGCTACGAGCAGTACTTC.

The gene calls are TRBV4-1 and TRBJ2-2; 7 bases agree with TRBD2. From germline, CDR1 is MGHRA and CDR2 YSYEKL. J was trimmed by 2 bases and V by 8 bases; bases with no gene match: 11. The CDR3 has 16 amino acids. The DNA of the CDR3 is TGCGCCAGCCTGGGGGGGTGGCCAGGCAACACCGGGGAGCTGTTTTTT. Translating gives CASLGGWPGNTGELFF.

This clonotype was recorded a few times. The chain couples TRBV25-1 to TRBJ2-1; a possible D gene is TRBD2 (6 bases). This CDR3 has 15 amino acids. The ends were cut back, 4 bases at V and 3 bases at J, with 13 bases in the middle. Germline V CDR1 and CDR2: MGHDK, SYGVNS. The DNA of the CDR3 is TGTGCCAGCAGTGTGGGCACTAGCCACTACAATGAGCAGTTCTTC. Its protein is CASSVGTSHYNEQFF.

The V call is TRBV6-1, the J call TRBJ2-1; TRBD1 matches at 8 bases. The ends lost 2 bases at V and 6 bases at J; junction bases unmatched: 9. The CDR3 has 16 residues. Germline CDR1 MNHNS, CDR2 SASEGT. CDR3 in DNA: TGTGCCAGCAGTGAAACGATCTCAGGGGGCTTCAATGAGCAGTTCTTC. Its translation: CASSETISGGFNEQFF.

Concerning this clonotype: Compared with germline, one end of the junction differs, possibly owing to a read error. The genes are TRBV3-1 and TRBJ2-6; D is possibly TRBD2 (6 bases). CDR1 is LGHDT, CDR2 YNNKEL, per germline (reference sequence). This CDR3 is 15 amino acids long. CDR3 DNA sequence: TGTGCCAGCAGCCCCAGAGGGACTGGGGTCAACGTCCTGACTTTC. Encoded protein: CASSPRGTGVNVLTF. Full variable domain (rest looked up from reference TRBV3-1 and TRBJ2-6): DTAVSQTPKYLVTQMGNDKSIKCEQNLGHDTMYWYKQDSKKFLKIMFSYNNKELIINETVPNRFSPKSPDKAHLNLHINSLELGDSAVYFCASSPRGTGVNVLTFGAGSRLTVL.

This clonotype has at least ten counts. CDR3 nucleotide sequence: TGTGCCTGCCAGGCAGGGGCGGGGGGTCAGCCCCAGCATTTT. It specifies CACQAGAGGQPQHF. V and J are TRBV30 and TRBJ1-5; weak D call: TRBD1 (6 bases). The CDR3 is made up of 14 amino acids. Per germline, CDR1 GTSNPN and CDR2 SVGIG (reference sequence). V lost 6 bases and J 6 bases, leaving 18 bases between the germline ends.